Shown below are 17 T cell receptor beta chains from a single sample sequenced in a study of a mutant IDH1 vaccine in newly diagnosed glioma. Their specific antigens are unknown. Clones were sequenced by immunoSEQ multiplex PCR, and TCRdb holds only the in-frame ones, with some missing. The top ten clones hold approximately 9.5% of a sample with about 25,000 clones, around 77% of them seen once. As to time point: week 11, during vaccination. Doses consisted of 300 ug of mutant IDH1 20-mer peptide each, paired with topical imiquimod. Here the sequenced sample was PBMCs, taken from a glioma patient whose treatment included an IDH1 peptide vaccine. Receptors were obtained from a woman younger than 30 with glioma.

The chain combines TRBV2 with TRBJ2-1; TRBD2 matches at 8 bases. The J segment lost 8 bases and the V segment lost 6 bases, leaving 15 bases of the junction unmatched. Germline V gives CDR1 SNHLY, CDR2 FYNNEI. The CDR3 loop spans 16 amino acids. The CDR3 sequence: CASRFGTSDIVDEQFF. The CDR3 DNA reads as TGTGCCAGCAGGTTCGGGACTAGTGATATTGTCGATGAGCAGTTCTTC.

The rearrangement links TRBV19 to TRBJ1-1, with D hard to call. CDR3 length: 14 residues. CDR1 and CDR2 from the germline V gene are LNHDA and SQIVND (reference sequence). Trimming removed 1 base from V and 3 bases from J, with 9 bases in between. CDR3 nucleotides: TGTGCCAGTAGTATAGCTAGCGGCTACACTGAAGCTTTCTTT. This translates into CASSIASGYTEAFF.

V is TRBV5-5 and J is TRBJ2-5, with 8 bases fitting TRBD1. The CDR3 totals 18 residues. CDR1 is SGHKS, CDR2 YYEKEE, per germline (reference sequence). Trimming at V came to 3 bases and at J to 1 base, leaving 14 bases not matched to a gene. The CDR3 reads CASSWGIKDRGSQETQYF. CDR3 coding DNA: TGTGCCAGCAGCTGGGGGATAAAAGACAGGGGATCCCAAGAGACCCAGTACTTC.

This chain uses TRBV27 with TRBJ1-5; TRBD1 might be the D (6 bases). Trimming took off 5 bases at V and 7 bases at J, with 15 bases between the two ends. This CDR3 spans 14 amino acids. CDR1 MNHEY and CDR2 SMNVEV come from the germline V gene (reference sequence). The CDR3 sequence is CASSPHLGGQPQHF. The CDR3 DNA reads TGTGCCAGCAGTCCTCATTTAGGGGGGCAGCCCCAGCATTTT.

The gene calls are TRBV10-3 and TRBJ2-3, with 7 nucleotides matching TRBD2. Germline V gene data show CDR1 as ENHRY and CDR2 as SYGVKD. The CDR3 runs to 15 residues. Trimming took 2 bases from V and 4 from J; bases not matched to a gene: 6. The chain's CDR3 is CAISERGVGSDTQYF. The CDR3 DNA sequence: TGTGCCATCAGTGAGCGGGGGGTTGGGTCAGATACGCAGTATTTT.

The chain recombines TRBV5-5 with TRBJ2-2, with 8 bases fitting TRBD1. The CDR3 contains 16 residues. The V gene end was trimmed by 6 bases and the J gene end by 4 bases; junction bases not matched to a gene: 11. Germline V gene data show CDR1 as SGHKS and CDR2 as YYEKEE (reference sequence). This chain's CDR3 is CASILAGGASTGELFF. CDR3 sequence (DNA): TGTGCCAGCATCCTGGCAGGGGGCGCATCCACCGGGGAGCTGTTTTTT.

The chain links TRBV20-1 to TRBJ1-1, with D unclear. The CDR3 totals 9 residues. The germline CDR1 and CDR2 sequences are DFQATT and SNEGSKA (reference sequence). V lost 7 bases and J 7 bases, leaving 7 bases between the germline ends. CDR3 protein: CSDMVEAFF. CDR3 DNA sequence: TGCAGTGACATGGTTGAAGCTTTCTTT.

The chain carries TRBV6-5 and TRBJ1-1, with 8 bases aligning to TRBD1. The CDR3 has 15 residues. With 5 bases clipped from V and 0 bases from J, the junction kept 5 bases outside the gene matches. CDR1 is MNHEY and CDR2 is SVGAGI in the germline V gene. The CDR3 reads CASSLGQGMNTEAFF. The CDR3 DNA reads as TGTGCCAGCAGTCTCGGACAGGGAATGAACACTGAAGCTTTCTTT.

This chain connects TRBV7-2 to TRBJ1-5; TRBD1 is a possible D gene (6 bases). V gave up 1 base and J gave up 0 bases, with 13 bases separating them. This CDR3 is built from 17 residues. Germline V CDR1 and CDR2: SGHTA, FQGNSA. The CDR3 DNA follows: TGTGCCAGCAGCTTAGTGGGGACACCATATAGCAATCAGCCCCAGCATTTT. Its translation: CASSLVGTPYSNQPQHF.

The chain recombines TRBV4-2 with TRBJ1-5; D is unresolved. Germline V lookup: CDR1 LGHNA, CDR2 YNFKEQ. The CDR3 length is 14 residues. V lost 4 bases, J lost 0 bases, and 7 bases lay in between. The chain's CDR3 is CASSPQLSNQPQHF. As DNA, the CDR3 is TGTGCCAGCAGCCCACAGCTTAGCAATCAGCCCCAGCATTTT.

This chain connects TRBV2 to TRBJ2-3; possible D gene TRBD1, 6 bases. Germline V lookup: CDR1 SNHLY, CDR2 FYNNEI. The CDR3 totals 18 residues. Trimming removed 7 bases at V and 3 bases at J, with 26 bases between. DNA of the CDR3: TGTGCCAGCAATGGGGTCTTCTTGGGGGCGGAATCTACAGATACGCAGTATTTT. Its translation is CASNGVFLGAESTDTQYF.

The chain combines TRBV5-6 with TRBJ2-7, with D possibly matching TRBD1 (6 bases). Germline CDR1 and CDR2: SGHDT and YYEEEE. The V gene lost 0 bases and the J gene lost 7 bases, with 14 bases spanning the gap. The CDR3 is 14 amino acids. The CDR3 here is CASSLGQGLREQYF. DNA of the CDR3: TGTGCCAGCAGCTTGGGCCAGGGGTTGCGGGAGCAGTACTTC.

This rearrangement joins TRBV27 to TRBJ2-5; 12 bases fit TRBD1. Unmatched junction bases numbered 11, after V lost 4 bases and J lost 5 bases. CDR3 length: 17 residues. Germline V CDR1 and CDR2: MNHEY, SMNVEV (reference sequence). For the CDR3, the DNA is TGTGCCAGCAGTTCTTTATCGAGGGACAGGGGGCCCGAGACCCAGTACTTC. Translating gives CASSSLSRDRGPETQYF.

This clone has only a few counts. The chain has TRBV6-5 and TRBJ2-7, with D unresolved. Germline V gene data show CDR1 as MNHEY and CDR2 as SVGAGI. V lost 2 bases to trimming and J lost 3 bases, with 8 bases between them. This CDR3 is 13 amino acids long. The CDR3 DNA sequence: TGTGCCAGCAGTTACAGACTGAGCTACGAGCAGTACTTC. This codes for CASSYRLSYEQYF.

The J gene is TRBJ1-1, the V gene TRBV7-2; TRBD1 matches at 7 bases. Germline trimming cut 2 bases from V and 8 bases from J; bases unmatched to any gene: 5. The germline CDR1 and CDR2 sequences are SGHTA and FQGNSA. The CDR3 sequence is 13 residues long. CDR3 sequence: CASSLNRGEEAFF. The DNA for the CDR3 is TGTGCCAGCAGCTTAAACAGGGGCGAAGAAGCTTTCTTT.

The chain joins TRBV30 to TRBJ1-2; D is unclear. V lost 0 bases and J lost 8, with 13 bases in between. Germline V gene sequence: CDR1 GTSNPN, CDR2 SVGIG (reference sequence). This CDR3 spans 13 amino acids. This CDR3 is CAWSVASLGGYTF. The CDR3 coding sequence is TGTGCCTGGAGTGTCGCTAGTCTCGGAGGCTACACCTTC.

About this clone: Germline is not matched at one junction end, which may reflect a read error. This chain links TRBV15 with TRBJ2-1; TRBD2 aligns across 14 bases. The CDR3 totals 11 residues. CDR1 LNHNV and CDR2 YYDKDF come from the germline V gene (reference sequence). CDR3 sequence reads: CATQGTSGSIF. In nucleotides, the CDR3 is TGTGCCACCCAGGGGACTAGCGGGAGCATCTTC.